This T cell receptor beta chain stems from a study of human T cells and chemical hapten exposure (dated by TCRdb to the early 2020s). For the wider study: For sensitization, 2% DPC in acetone was applied to a roughly 2 cm by roughly 2 cm area of upper inner arm skin. Throughout the study period of roughly five months, patients also received therapeutic DPC doses to the scalp every week. Libraries were combined into a pool for sequencing, and differences in TCR yield between samples came mainly from small differences in library volumes within the pool. For TCR sequencing, blood came from 25 to 35 alopecia patients at anywhere from one to four time points (pre-sensitization, 2, 6 and 24 weeks). Blood was sampled from patients pre-sensitization (week 0) and at 2, 6 and about 24 weeks after DPC sensitization. In alopecia patients, the study followed how the peripheral blood TCR repertoire changed in vivo over primary and secondary sensitization to diphenylcyclopropenone (DPC), a hapten. The patient cohort, mostly female, included alopecia areata with under or over 50% scalp involvement, alopecia totalis and alopecia universalis. Patch testing was done on the upper back using Finn chambers containing 0.01% DPC, and results were scored after 6 days according to International Contact Dermatitis Research Group standards.

Overall results and qualifications from the work: Significantly more large CDR3 similarity clusters were formed by expanded TCRs than by pre-sensitization or healthy control sets, consistent with antigen-driven responses. Repeated subsampling changed both the strength of the expansion versus patch-test correlation and the threshold at which the correlation became significant. DPC sensitization did not change how many TCRs were above 1 in 1000 frequency, and no evidence was found of alterations in global repertoire structure. Because every patient had alopecia, a presumed autoimmune disease, the patients' immune response might differ from that of healthy individuals. A positive correlation was found between the number of PT1 expanded TCRs and patch test score, with significance reached at thresholds 8, 16 and 32 but not 4.

Taken with the paper, the label for time point translates to: pre-sensitization, week 0. What the treatment or condition label conveys for this sample: therapeutic diphenylcyclopropenone sensitization with weekly scalp DPC. Blood at each patch-test visit was drawn before the patch test was applied. Patients were eligible if aged 18 to 70, diagnosed with alopecia and judged suitable for DPC therapy, and pregnant patients were excluded. Total RNA was isolated from unfractionated whole blood collected in Tempus Blood RNA tubes. This clonotype showed up many times. The clone's antigen remains unknown. Base qualities were left out, and no much larger clone turns up one base away. V is pruned by 5 bases and J by 2 bases, leaving 7 bases of the junction without a gene match. The CDR3 sequence holds 16 residues, the cysteine and phenylalanine included. CDR3 DNA is the only sequence kept; it has 48 bases, read in frame from the first base. CDR1 and CDR2 are drawn from the germline V gene (reference sequence): SEHNR, FQNEAQ.

Preparation of the library involved RACE. The reads were generated on a NextSeq 500. During library preparation, unique molecular identifiers were attached to individual cDNA molecules so that TCRs could be counted in a quantitative, reproducible way. From each blood RNA sample, both TCR alpha and TCR beta chains were sequenced. Concerning the study's data processing: Samples had a median of 95,638 TCRs, with a range from 23,224 to 690,600. V, J and CDR3 annotation of the TCR reads was carried out using the Decombinator software suite. For the PS versus PT1 abundance plots, all samples were subsampled to the same number of TCRs (28,000). TCRs were defined as expanded if absent before sensitization and observed at least eight times at the 2-week time point. TCRdb took the public reads, trimmed them with fastp at Q25, ran MiXCR for clone calling and kept in-frame beta chains. Each CDR3 protein gets just one entry, which takes the most common genes and DNA from the rows behind it. The V and J calls follow TCRdb's processing rather than the paper's. The sample records 52,000 or so distinct CDR3 sequences, roughly 9.8% of which are singletons. 8% to 10% of the sample lies in the top ten.

Here the sequenced sample was whole blood, taken in connection with sensitization to the hapten diphenylcyclopropenone (DPC). The source of this sequence is a man in his forties or fifties with alopecia areata. Some clones in this sample may be carry-over from other donors' samples. The rearrangement joined TRBV7-9 to TRBJ2-7; 12 central bases correspond to TRBD2. CDR3 region: CASSQMTSGRPYEQYF. The nucleotides are TGTGCCAGCAGCCAAATGACTAGCGGGAGACCCTACGAGCAGTACTTC.